This TCR beta chain was sequenced in a study of beta chain features in type 1 diabetes. Study-wide results and limits: TCRB CDR3 length was moderately but significantly reduced in all four CD4+ subsets of Type 1 diabetes patients.

Germline V gene lookup returns CDR1 SQVTM and CDR2 ANQGSEA. CDR3 size: 12 residues. The germline V and J ends were trimmed by 5 bases and 2 bases, with 10 bases remaining between them. There are a few counts of this clone. The antigen remains undetermined. Isolated RNA was reverse transcribed in full, so expressed TCRB transcripts were sequenced. Produced via immunoSEQ multiplex PCR; TCRdb's table is partial and in-frame only. Here the sample spans more than 350,000 clones, 10% to 12% being singletons. The TCR sequence derives from a woman aged 18-35 years in good health. The chain is built from TRBV29-1 and TRBJ2-7; tentative D call: TRBD2 (5 bases). Sequenced input: naive CD4+ T cells from blood. In DNA, the CDR3 is TGCAGCGTTAGCGGCCTCGCCTACGAGCAGTACTTC. Amino acids: CSVSGLAYEQYF.